These 18 T cell receptor beta chains share one sample of origin, sequenced in a study of T cell repertoires in cytomegalovirus infection. No cognate antigen is known for these TCRs. TCRdb passed the reads through MiXCR, listing each CDR3 protein once. The sample consists of about a million distinct CDR3 sequences, around a third of them appearing once. Here the sequenced sample was cultured CD8+ T cells from PBMCs, taken from culture after CMV antigen stimulation. These TCRs come from a human donor in good health (CMV status not recorded). Some clones in this sample may be carry-over from other donors' samples.

There are a few counts of this clonotype. The chain recombines TRBV28 with TRBJ2-3, with TRBD2 matching 10 bases. This CDR3 has 16 residues. Per germline, CDR1 MDHEN and CDR2 SYDVKM. V trimming: 0 bases; J trimming: 3 bases; junction bases outside the gene matches: 3. This CDR3 is CASSLWGTSATDTQYF. The CDR3 bases are TGTGCCAGCAGTTTATGGGGGACTAGCGCAACAGATACGCAGTATTTT. The variable domain in full, with the rest retrieved from reference TRBV28 and TRBJ2-3, is DVKVTQSSRYLVKRTGEKVFLECVQDMDHENMFWYRQDPGLGLRLIYFSYDVKMKEKGDIPEGYSVSREKKERFSLILESASTNQTSMYLCASSLWGTSATDTQYFGPGTRLTVL.

The CDR3 DNA reads TGTGCCAGCAGTTTGAAAGGGAACACCGGGGAGCTGTTTTTT. It encodes CASSLKGNTGELFF. This sequence joins TRBV12-3 or TRBV12-4 and TRBJ2-2; D is ambiguous. The CDR3 is made up of 14 amino acids. Trimming cost V 3 bases and J 1 base, with 6 bases left between them.

A few counts support this clonotype. V and J are TRBV7-6 and TRBJ1-2; D remains unclear. Trimming took off 5 bases at V and 1 base at J, with 17 bases between the two ends. The CDR3 extends over 16 amino acids. Germline V CDR1 and CDR2: SGHVS, FNYEAQ. The CDR3 reads CASSRPGRKINYGYTF. The CDR3 DNA reads as TGTGCCAGCAGCCGACCTGGTAGGAAAATTAACTATGGCTACACCTTC. The complete variable domain, with remaining parts taken from reference TRBV7-6 and TRBJ1-2, reads GAGVSQSPRYKVTKRGQDVALRCDPISGHVSLYWYRQALGQGPEFLTYFNYEAQQDKSGLPNDRFSAERPEGSISTLTIQRTEQRDSAMYRCASSRPGRKINYGYTFGSGTRLTVV.

This clonotype was seen only a few times. V and J are TRBV10-3 and TRBJ1-3; D perhaps matches TRBD1 (5 bases). The CDR3 extends over 14 amino acids. Per germline, CDR1 ENHRY and CDR2 SYGVKD. The V end was cut by 11 bases, the J end by 3 bases, with 17 bases between. The CDR3 DNA reads TGTGCCCTCCTCGGGGGGTTAAATGGAAACACCATATATTTT. It encodes CALLGGLNGNTIYF.

This clonotype has just a few counts. The chain combines TRBV7-8 with TRBJ1-1; tentative D call: TRBD1 (6 bases). Germline-derived CDR1 and CDR2 are SGHVS and FQNEAQ. The CDR3 runs to 14 residues. The V end lost 5 bases, the J end lost 11 bases, and 21 bases lay between the germline ends. The DNA for the CDR3 is TGTGCCAGCAGCCTCCAAGTTACGGGGGGCGCGGCTTTCTTT. Its protein product is CASSLQVTGGAAFF.

The gene calls are TRBV5-4 and TRBJ1-6, with 8 bases aligning to TRBD1. Germline CDR1 SGHNT, CDR2 YYREEE (reference sequence). This CDR3 has 18 amino acids. The V segment lost 3 bases and the J segment 4 bases; nucleotides outside the gene matches: 12. The CDR3 DNA reads as TGTGCCAGCAGCTCCCGTGGACAGGGAGCCTTATATAATTCACCCCTCCACTTT. Translating gives CASSSRGQGALYNSPLHF.

The chain joins TRBV10-2 to TRBJ2-5; possibly TRBD1 or TRBD2 for D (5 bases each). Deletions cut 8 bases from V and 6 bases from J, with 10 bases between. The length of the CDR3 is 11 residues. The germline V gene encodes CDR1 WSHSY and CDR2 SAAADI. The DNA for the CDR3 is TGCGCCAGCCTAGAGGGGAAGACCCAGTACTTC. Protein product: CASLEGKTQYF.

The V call is TRBV6-1, the J call TRBJ1-5, with 7 positions matching TRBD1. J lost 7 bases, V lost 7 bases, and 16 bases had no gene match. The V gene's germline CDR1 is MNHNS and CDR2 SASEGT. The CDR3 spans 16 residues. CDR3 sequence reads: CASNPSTGEWRQPQHF. Written as DNA, the CDR3 is TGTGCCAGCAACCCCAGCACAGGGGAATGGCGGCAGCCCCAGCATTTT.

With respect to this clonotype: This may come from a read error, since a much larger clone is one base off. The chain uses TRBV12-3 or TRBV12-4 and TRBJ1-2; 7 bases align to TRBD1. Losses at the gene ends were 10 bases for V and 6 bases for J; bases not matched to a gene: 17. The CDR3 spans 15 residues. The CDR3 nucleotides are TGTGCCAACAGCTGGACAGGCGGCGCGGGTAATGGCTACACCTTC. It specifies CANSWTGGAGNGYTF.

CDR3 bases: TGTGCCAGCAGCGTAGTCAACAGTTTAACCTTC. Translating it yields CASSVVNSLTF. V and J are TRBV9 and TRBJ1-2; D is ambiguous. The CDR3 has 11 amino acids. Trimming left V 0 bases short and J 14 bases short, with 11 bases between. The germline CDR1 and CDR2 sequences are SGDLS and YYNGEE.

The rearrangement joins TRBV19 to TRBJ1-2; D perhaps matches TRBD1 (6 bases). Germline assignment: CDR1 LNHDA and CDR2 SQIVND (reference sequence). With 6 bases removed from V and 3 bases from J, the gap between germline ends came to 14 bases. This CDR3 contains 14 residues. CDR3 sequence reads: CASRFEWTDYGYTF. CDR3 coding DNA: TGTGCCAGTAGATTTGAATGGACAGACTATGGCTACACCTTC. The full variable domain, in which reference TRBV19 and TRBJ1-2 provide the parts outside the CDR3, is DGGITQSPKYLFRKEGQNVTLSCEQNLNHDAMYWYRQDPGQGLRLIYYSQIVNDFQKGDIAEGYSVSREKKESFPLTVTSAQKNPTAFYLCASRFEWTDYGYTFGSGTRLTVV.

The chain carries TRBV7-3 and TRBJ1-5, with D possibly TRBD1 on 5 matching bases. CDR3 length equals 16 residues. The V gene's germline CDR1 is SGHTA and CDR2 FQGTGA. V lost 6 bases and J 3 bases, leaving 18 bases between the germline ends. The CDR3 DNA is TGTGCCAGCAGACGCAAGGACAAGCACAACAATCAGCCCCAGCATTTT. It yields the protein CASRRKDKHNNQPQHF.

The chain joins TRBV6-1 to TRBJ1-1; D ambiguous. The CDR3 runs to 12 residues. The V gene's germline CDR1 is MNHNS and CDR2 SASEGT. V was trimmed by 5 bases and J by 7 bases, leaving 11 bases between them. CDR3 amino acids: CASSYNGVEAFF. The CDR3, as DNA: TGTGCCAGCAGTTACAATGGGGTTGAAGCTTTCTTT.

This clonotype was observed a handful of times. A clone one base away is much larger, so this may be a read error. This chain connects TRBV7-9 to TRBJ1-5, with D unresolved. V was clipped by 3 bases and J by 5 bases, with 5 bases between them. Looked up from germline, CDR1 is SEHNR and CDR2 is FQNEAQ (reference sequence). The CDR3 runs to 12 residues. As DNA, the CDR3 is TGTGCCAGCAGCTTTTGGGATCAGCCCCAGCATTTT. It translates to CASSFWDQPQHF.

This chain joins TRBV6-6 and TRBJ2-7; D is possibly TRBD2 (5 bases). This CDR3 is built from 16 residues. Looked up from germline, CDR1 is MNHNY and CDR2 is SVGAGI (reference sequence). Deletions cut 6 bases from V and 5 bases from J, with 23 bases between. In DNA form, the CDR3 reads TGTGCCAGCAGCCCCACGGCGGCGGGCGTAAGCAACGAGCAGTACGTC. Translated, it gives CASSPTAAGVSNEQYV.

At least ten counts were recorded for this clonotype. This chain joins TRBV12-3 or TRBV12-4 and TRBJ2-3; 9 bases align to TRBD2. With V trimmed by 3 bases and J by 1 base, 11 bases remained unmatched. This CDR3 region has 18 residues. The CDR3 is CASSFPRSASGGTDTQYF. CDR3 coding DNA: TGTGCCAGCAGTTTCCCCAGGTCGGCTAGCGGGGGCACAGATACGCAGTATTTT.

The table lists this clonotype with a few counts. The CDR3 here is CASSPPVGPYNEQFF. In nucleotides, the CDR3 is TGTGCCAGCTCACCACCGGTGGGGCCCTACAATGAGCAGTTCTTC. V gene TRBV18 combines with J gene TRBJ2-1; the D gene is possibly TRBD1 (5 bases). Germline V CDR1 and CDR2: KGHSH, LQKENI. The CDR3 loop spans 15 amino acids. V was pared by 0 bases and J by 2 bases, with 8 bases between.

V gene TRBV9 combines with J gene TRBJ2-1, with 7 bases that match TRBD2. Germline assignment: CDR1 SGDLS and CDR2 YYNGEE. The length of the CDR3 is 15 residues. The V gene end was trimmed by 4 bases and the J gene end by 3 bases; junction bases not matched to a gene: 7. The CDR3 protein is CASSLTSAVYNEQFF. The CDR3 DNA is TGTGCCAGCAGCCTCACTAGCGCGGTCTACAATGAGCAGTTCTTC.